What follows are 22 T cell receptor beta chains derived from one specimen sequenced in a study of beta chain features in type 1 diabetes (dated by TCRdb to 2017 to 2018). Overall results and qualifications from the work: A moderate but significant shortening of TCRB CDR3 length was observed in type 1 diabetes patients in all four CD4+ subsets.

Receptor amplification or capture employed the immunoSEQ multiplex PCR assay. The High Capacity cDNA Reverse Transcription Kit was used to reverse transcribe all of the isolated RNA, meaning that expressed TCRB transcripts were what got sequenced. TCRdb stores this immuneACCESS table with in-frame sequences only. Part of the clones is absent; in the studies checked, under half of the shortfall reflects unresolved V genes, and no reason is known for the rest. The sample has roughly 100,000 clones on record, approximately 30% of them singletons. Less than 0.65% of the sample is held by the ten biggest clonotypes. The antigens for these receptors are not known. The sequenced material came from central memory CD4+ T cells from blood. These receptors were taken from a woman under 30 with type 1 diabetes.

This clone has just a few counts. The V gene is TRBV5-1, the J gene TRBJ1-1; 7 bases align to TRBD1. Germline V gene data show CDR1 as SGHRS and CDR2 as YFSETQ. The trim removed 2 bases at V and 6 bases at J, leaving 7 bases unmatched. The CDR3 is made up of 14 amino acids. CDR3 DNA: TGCGCCAGCAGCTTCTCCACAGGGGTCTCTGAAGCTTTCTTT. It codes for CASSFSTGVSEAFF.

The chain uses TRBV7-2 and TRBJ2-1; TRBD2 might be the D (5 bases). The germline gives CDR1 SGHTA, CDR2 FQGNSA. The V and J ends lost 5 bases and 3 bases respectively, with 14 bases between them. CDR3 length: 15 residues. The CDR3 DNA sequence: TGTGCCAGCAGCACCGCTACCGGGAACTACAATGAGCAGTTCTTC. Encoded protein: CASSTATGNYNEQFF.

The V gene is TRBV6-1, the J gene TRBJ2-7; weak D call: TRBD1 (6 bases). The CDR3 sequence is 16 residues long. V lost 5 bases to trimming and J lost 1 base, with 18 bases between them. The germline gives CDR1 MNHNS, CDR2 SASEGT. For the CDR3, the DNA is TGTGCCAGCAGTAAAGGACAGCTCCCTCGATCCTACGAGCAGTACGTC. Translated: CASSKGQLPRSYEQYV.

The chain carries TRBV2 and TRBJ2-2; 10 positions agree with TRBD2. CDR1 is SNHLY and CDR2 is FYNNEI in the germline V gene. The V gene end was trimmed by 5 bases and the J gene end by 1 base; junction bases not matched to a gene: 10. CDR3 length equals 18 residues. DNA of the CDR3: TGTGCCAGCAGTCGTTCGGCTAGCGGGGGACTGAACACCGGGGAGCTGTTTTTT. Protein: CASSRSASGGLNTGELFF.

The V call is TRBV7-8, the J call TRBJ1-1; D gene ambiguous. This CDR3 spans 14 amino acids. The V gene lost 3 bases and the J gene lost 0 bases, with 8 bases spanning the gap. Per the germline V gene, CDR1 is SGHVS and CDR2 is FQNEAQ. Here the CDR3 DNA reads TGTGCCAGCAGCTTCTACGGGATGAACACTGAAGCTTTCTTT. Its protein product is CASSFYGMNTEAFF.

The CDR3: CASRSRAANTGELFF. In DNA form, the CDR3 reads TGCGCCAGCAGGTCCAGGGCTGCGAACACCGGGGAGCTGTTTTTT. The V call is TRBV5-1, the J call TRBJ2-2; tentative D call: TRBD1 (5 bases). Trimming cost V 5 bases and J 0 bases, with 11 bases left between them. The CDR3 has 15 residues. Germline V gives CDR1 SGHRS, CDR2 YFSETQ.

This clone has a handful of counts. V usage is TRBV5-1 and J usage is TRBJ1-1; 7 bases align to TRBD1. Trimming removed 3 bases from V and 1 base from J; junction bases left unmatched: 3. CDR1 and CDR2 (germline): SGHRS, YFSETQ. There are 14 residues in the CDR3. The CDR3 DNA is TGCGCCAGCAGCTACGGGACAGAGAACACTGAAGCTTTCTTT. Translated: CASSYGTENTEAFF.

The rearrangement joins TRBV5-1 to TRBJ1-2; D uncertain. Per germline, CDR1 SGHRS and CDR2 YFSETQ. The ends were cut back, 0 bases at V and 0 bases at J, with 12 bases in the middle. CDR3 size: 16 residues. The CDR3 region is CASSLGPLRPNYGYTF. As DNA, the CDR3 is TGCGCCAGCAGCTTGGGACCTTTGAGGCCTAACTATGGCTACACCTTC.

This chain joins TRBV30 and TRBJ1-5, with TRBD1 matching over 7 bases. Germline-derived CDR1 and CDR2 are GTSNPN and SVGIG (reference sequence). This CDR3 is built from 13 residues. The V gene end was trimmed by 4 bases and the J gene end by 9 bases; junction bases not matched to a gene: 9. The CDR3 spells CAWKGTAEGPQHF. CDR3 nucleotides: TGTGCCTGGAAAGGGACAGCCGAGGGGCCCCAGCATTTT. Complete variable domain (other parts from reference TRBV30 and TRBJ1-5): SQTIHQWPATLVQPVGSPLSLECTVEGTSNPNLYWYRQAAGRGLQLLFYSVGIGQISSEVPQNLSASRPQDRQFILSSKKLLLSDSGFYLCAWKGTAEGPQHFGDGTRLSIL.

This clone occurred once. In DNA, the CDR3 is TGTGCCAGCAGTTATACGGACAGGGAGTGGGAGCAGTACGTC. Encoded protein: CASSYTDREWEQYV. J is TRBJ2-7 and V is TRBV6-1, with TRBD1 identical over 8 bases. V was clipped by 5 bases and J by 7 bases; unmatched bases: 10. The germline V gene encodes CDR1 MNHNS and CDR2 SASEGT. The CDR3 has 14 residues.

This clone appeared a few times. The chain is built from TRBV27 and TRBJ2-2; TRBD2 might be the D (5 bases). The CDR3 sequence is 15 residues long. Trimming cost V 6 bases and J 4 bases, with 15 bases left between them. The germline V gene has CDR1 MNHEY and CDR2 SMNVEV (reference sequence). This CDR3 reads CASSPFEGGTGELFF. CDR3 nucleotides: TGTGCCAGCAGCCCCTTTGAGGGCGGCACCGGGGAGCTGTTTTTT.

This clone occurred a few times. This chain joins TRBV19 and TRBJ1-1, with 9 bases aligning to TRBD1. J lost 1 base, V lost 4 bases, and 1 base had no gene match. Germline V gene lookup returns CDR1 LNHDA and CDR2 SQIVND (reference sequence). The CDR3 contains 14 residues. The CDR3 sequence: CASSRGQGNTEAFF. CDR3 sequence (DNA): TGTGCCAGTAGTAGGGGACAGGGGAACACTGAAGCTTTCTTT.

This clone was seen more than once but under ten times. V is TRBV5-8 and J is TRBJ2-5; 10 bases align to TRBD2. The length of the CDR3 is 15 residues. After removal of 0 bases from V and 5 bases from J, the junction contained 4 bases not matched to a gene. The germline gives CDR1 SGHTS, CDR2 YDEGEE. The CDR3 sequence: CASSLDRAGGETQYF. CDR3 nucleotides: TGTGCCAGCAGCTTGGATAGAGCGGGAGGGGAGACCCAGTACTTC.

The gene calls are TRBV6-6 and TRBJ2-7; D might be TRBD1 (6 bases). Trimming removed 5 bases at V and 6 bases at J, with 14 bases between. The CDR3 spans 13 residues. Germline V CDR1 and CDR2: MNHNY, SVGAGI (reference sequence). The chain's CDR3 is CASSKQQGSEQYV. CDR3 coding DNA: TGTGCCAGCAGTAAACAACAGGGCTCCGAGCAGTACGTC.

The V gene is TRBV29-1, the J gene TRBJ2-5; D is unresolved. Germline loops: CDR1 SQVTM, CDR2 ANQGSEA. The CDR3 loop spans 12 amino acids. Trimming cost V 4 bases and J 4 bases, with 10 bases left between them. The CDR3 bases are TGCAGCGTTGCGCAGGTCTCAGAGACCCAGTACTTC. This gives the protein CSVAQVSETQYF.

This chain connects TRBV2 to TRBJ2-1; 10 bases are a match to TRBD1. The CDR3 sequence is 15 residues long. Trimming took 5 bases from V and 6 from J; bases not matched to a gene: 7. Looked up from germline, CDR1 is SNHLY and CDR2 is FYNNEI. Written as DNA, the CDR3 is TGTGCCAGCAGTCCGCGGGACAGGGGATTCAATGAGCAGTTCTTC. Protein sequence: CASSPRDRGFNEQFF.

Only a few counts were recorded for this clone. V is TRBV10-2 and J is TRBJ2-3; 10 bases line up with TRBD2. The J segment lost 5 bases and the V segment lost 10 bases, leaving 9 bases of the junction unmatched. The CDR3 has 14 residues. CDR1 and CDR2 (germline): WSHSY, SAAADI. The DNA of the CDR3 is TGCGCCACCAAACCGGGACTAGCGCAAGATACGCAGTATTTT. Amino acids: CATKPGLAQDTQYF.

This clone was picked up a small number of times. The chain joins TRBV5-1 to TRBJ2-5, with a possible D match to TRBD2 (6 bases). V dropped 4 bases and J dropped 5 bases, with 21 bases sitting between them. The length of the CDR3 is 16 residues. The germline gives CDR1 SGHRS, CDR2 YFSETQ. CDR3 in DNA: TGCGCCAGCAGCCCCACAAGGGAGGCCTCAGGGGAGACCCAGTACTTC. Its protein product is CASSPTREASGETQYF. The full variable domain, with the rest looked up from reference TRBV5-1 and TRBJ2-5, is KAGVTQTPRYLIKTRGQQVTLSCSPISGHRSVSWYQQTPGQGLQFLFEYFSETQRNKGNFPGRFSGRQFSNSRSEMNVSTLELGDSALYLCASSPTREASGETQYFGPGTRLLVL.

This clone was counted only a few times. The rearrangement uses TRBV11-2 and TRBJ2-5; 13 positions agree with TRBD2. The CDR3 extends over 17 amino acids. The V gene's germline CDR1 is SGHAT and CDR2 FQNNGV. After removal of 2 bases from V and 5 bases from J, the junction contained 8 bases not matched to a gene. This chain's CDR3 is CASSLHTSGRAVETQYF. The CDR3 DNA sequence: TGTGCCAGCAGCTTACATACTAGCGGGAGGGCGGTGGAGACCCAGTACTTC.

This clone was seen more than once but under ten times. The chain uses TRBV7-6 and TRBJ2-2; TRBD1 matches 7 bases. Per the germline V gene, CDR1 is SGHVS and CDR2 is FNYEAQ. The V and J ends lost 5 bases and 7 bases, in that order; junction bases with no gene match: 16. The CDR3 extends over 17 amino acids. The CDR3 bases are TGTGCCAGCAGCCAGGTCCCCCAAGGGGGCAAAGGCGGGGAGCTGTTTTTT. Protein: CASSQVPQGGKGGELFF.

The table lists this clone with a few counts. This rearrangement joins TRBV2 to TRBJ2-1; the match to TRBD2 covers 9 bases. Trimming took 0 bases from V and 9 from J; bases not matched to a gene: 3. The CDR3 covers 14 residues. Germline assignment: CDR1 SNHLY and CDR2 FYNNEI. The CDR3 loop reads CASSEAQAGGEQFF. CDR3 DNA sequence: TGTGCCAGCAGTGAAGCCCAAGCGGGAGGTGAGCAGTTCTTC.

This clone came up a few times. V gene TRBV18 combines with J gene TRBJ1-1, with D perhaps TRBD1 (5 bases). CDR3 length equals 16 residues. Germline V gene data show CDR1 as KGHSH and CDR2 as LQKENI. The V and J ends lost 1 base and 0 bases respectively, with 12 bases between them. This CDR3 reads CASSPRTGVMNTEAFF. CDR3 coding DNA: TGTGCCAGCTCACCACGTACAGGAGTTATGAACACTGAAGCTTTCTTT. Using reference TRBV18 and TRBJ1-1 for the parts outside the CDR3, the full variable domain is NAGVMQNPRHLVRRRGQEARLRCSPMKGHSHVYWYRQLPEEGLKFMVYLQKENIIDESGMPKERFSAEFPKEGPSILRIQQVVRGDSAAYFCASSPRTGVMNTEAFFGQGTRLTVV.